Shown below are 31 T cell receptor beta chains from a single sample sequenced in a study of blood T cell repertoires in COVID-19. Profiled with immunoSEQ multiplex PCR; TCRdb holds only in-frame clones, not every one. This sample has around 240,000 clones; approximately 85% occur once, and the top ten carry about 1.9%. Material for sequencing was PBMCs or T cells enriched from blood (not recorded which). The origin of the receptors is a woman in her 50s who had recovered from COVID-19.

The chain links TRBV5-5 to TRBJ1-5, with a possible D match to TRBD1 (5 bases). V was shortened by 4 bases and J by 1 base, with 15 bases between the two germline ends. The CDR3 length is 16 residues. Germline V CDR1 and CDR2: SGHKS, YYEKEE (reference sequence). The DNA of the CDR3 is TGTGCCAGCAGCCACTCCGGGGGTGGGAGCAATCAGCCCCAGCATTTT. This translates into CASSHSGGGSNQPQHF.

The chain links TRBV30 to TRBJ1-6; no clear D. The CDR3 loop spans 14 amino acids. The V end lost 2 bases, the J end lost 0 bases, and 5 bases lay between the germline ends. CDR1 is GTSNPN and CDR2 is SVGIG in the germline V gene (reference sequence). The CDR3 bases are TGTGCCTGGAGTAAGAGCTCCTATAATTCACCCCTCCACTTT. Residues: CAWSKSSYNSPLHF. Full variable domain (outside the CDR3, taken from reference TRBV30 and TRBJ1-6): SQTIHQWPATLVQPVGSPLSLECTVEGTSNPNLYWYRQAAGRGLQLLFYSVGIGQISSEVPQNLSASRPQDRQFILSSKKLLLSDSGFYLCAWSKSSYNSPLHFGNGTRLTVT.

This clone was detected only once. Here the CDR3 reads CASSIDGSRTDTQYF. CDR3 DNA: TGCGCCAGCAGCATAGACGGGAGCCGCACAGATACGCAGTATTTT. V usage is TRBV5-1 and J usage is TRBJ2-3; possibly TRBD2 for D (6 bases). The germline V and J ends were trimmed by 4 bases and 1 base, with 13 bases remaining between them. CDR3 length: 15 amino acids. Looked up from germline, CDR1 is SGHRS and CDR2 is YFSETQ.

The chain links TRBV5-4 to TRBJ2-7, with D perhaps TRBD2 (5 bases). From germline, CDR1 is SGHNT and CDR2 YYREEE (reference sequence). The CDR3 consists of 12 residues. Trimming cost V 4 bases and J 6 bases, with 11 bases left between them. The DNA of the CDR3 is TGTGCCAGCAGCCCTCCTGAGGGCGAGCAGTACTTC. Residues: CASSPPEGEQYF. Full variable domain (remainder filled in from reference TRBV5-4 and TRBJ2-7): ETGVTQSPTHLIKTRGQQVTLRCSSQSGHNTVSWYQQALGQGPQFIFQYYREEENGRGNFPPRFSGLQFPNYSSELNVNALELDDSALYLCASSPPEGEQYFGPGTRLTVT.

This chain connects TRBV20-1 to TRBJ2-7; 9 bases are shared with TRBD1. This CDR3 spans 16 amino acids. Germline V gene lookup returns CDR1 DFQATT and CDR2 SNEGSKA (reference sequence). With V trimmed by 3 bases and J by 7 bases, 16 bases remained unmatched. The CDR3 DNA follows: TGCAGTGCTAGTTTTGGGGGGGCGGGACAGGGAGGGGAGCAGTACTTC. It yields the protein CSASFGGAGQGGEQYF.

The CDR3 DNA reads as TGTGCCAGCAGCCAAGGGACAGAAGAGACCCAGTACTTC. It specifies CASSQGTEETQYF. The V call is TRBV14, the J call TRBJ2-5; weak D call: TRBD1 (6 bases). The germline CDR1 and CDR2 sequences are SGHDN and FVKESK. The CDR3 has 13 residues. V gave up 1 base and J gave up 3 bases, with 6 bases separating them.

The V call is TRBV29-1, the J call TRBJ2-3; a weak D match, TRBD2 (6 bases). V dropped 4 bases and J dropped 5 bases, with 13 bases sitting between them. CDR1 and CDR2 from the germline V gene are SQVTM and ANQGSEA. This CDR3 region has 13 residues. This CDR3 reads CSVGVAAIDTQYF. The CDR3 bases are TGCAGCGTTGGGGTAGCGGCCATAGATACGCAGTATTTT.

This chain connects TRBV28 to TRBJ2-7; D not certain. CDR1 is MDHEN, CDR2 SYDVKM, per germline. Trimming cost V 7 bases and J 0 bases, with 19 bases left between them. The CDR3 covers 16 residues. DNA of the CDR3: TGTGCCAGCACCCCCCAAAGCCTTATGAGCTCCTACGAGCAGTACTTC. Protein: CASTPQSLMSSYEQYF.

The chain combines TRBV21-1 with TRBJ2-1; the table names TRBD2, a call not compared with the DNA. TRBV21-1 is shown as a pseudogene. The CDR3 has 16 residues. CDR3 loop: CASRIRGLAANNEQFF. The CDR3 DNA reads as TGTGCCAGCAGGATAAGAGGACTAGCGGCAAACAATGAGCAGTTCTTC.

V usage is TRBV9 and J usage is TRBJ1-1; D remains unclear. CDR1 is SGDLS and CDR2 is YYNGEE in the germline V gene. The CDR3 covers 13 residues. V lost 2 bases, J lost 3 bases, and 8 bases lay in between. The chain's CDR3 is CASSVGGYTEAFF. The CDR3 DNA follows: TGTGCCAGCAGCGTGGGAGGGTACACTGAAGCTTTCTTT.

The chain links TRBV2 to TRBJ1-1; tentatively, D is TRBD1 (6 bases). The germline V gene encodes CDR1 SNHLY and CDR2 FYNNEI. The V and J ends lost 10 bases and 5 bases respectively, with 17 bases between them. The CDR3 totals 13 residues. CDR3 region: CATALGGRTEAFF. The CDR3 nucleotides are TGTGCCACCGCTCTTGGGGGCAGGACTGAAGCTTTCTTT. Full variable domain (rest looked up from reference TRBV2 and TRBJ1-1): EPEVTQTPSHQVTQMGQEVILRCVPISNHLYFYWYRQILGQKVEFLVSFYNNEISEKSEIFDDQFSVERPDGSNFTLKIRSTKLEDSAMYFCATALGGRTEAFFGQGTRLTVV.

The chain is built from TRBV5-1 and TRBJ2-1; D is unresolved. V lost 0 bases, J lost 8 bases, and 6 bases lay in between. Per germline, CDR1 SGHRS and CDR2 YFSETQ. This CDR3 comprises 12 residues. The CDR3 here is CASSLVHDEQFF. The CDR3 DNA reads TGCGCCAGCAGCTTGGTTCATGATGAGCAGTTCTTC.

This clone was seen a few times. CDR3: CASSHRQGSGETQYF. Here the CDR3 DNA reads TGTGCCAGCAGCCACCGACAGGGATCGGGAGAGACCCAGTACTTC. The rearrangement uses TRBV3-1 (or the pseudogene TRBV3-2) and TRBJ2-5; 7 nucleotides agree with TRBD1. Germline V gene data show CDR1 as LGHDT and CDR2 as YNNKEL (reference sequence). The CDR3 length is 15 residues. The V gene end was trimmed by 3 bases and the J gene end by 4 bases; junction bases not matched to a gene: 8.

The CDR3 bases are TGCGCCAGCCTTCCAGCGTTTGGGAATGAGCAGTTCTTC. As protein: CASLPAFGNEQFF. The rearrangement uses TRBV5-1 and TRBJ2-1, with D unclear. The CDR3 spans 13 residues. Trimming shortened V by 7 bases and J by 7 bases, and 15 bases separated the two germline ends. The germline V gene has CDR1 SGHRS and CDR2 YFSETQ.

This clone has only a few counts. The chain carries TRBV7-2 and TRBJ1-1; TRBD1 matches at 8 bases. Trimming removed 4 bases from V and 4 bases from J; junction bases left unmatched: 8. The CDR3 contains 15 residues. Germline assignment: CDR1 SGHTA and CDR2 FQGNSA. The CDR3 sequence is CASSSPRTGTTEAFF. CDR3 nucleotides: TGTGCCAGCAGCTCGCCGAGGACAGGGACCACTGAAGCTTTCTTT. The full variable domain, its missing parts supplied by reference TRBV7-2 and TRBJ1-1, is GAGVSQSPSNKVTEKGKDVELRCDPISGHTALYWYRQSLGQGLEFLIYFQGNSAPDKSGLPSDRFSAERTGGSVSTLTIQRTQQEDSAVYLCASSSPRTGTTEAFFGQGTRLTVV.

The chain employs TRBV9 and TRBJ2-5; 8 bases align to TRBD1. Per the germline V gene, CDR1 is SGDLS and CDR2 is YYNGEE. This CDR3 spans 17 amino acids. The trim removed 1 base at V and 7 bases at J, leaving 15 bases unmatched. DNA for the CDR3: TGTGCCAGCAGCGTATCTCCGGACAGGGAAGGGGGTAGGACCCAGTACTTC. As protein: CASSVSPDREGGRTQYF.

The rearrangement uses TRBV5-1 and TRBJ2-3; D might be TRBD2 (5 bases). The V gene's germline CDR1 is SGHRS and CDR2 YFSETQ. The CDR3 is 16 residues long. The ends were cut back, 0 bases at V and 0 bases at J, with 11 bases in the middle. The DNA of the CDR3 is TGCGCCAGCAGCTTGGGGCTAGCTACTAGCACAGATACGCAGTATTTT. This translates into CASSLGLATSTDTQYF.

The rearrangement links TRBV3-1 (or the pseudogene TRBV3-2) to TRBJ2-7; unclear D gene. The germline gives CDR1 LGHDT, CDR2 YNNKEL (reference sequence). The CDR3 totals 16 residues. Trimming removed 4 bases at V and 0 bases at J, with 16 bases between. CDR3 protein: CASSPLRSSSSYEQYF. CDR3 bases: TGTGCCAGCAGCCCCCTTAGATCTTCAAGCTCCTACGAGCAGTACTTC.

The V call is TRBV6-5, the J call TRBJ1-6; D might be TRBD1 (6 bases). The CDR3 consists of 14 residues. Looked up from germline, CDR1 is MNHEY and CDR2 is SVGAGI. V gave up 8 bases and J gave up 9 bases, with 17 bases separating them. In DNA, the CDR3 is TGTGCCAGCGGCAAAGGACAGTCGATTTCACCCCTCCACTTT. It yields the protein CASGKGQSISPLHF.

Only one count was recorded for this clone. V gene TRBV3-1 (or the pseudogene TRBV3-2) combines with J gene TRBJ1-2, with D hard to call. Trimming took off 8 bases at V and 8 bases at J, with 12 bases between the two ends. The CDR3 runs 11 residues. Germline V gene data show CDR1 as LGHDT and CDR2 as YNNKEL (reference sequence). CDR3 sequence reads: CASAIGSGYTF. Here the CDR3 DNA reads TGTGCCAGCGCGATTGGGAGCGGCTACACCTTC.

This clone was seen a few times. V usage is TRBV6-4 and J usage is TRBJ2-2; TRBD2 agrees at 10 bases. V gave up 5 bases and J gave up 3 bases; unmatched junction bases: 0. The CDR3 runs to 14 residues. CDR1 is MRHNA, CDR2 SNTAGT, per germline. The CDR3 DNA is TGTGCCAGCAGTCTAGCGGGAGACACCGGGGAGCTGTTTTTT. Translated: CASSLAGDTGELFF.

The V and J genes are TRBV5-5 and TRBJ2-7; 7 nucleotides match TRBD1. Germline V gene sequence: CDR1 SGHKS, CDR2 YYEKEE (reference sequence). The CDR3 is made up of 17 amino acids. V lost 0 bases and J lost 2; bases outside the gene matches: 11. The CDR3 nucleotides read TGTGCCAGCAGCTTGGATTTAGGGGTAACAGGGGCCTACGAGCAGTACTTC. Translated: CASSLDLGVTGAYEQYF.

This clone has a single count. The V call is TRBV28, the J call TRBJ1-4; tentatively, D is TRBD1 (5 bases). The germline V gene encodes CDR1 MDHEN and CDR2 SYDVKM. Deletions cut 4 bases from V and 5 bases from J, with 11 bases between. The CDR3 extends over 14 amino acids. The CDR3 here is CASSYWGMNEKLFF. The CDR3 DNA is TGTGCCAGCAGTTATTGGGGCATGAATGAAAAACTGTTTTTT.

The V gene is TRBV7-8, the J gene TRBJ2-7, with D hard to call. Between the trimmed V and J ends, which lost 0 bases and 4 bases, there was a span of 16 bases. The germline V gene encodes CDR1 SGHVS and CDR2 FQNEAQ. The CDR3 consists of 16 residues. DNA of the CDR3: TGTGCCAGCAGCTTAGCGCTCGTCGGCGACAATTACGAGCAGTACTTC. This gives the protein CASSLALVGDNYEQYF.

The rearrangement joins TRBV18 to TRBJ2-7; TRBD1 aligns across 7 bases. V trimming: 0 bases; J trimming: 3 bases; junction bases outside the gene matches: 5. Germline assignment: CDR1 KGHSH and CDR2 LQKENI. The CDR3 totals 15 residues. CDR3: CASSPPTGTNYEQYF. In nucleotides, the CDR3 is TGTGCCAGCTCACCACCGACAGGGACAAACTACGAGCAGTACTTC.

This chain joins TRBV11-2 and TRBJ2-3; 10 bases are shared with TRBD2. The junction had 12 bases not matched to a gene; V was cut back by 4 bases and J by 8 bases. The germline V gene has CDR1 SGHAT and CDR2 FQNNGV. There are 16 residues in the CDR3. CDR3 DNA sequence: TGTGCCAGCAGCTGGCCACTAGCGGGGTCGGTCGGTACGCAGTATTTT. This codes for CASSWPLAGSVGTQYF.

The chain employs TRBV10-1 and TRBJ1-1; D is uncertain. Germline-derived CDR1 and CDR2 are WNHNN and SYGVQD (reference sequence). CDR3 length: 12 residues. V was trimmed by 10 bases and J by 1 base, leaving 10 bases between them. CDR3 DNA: TGCGCCACCCATAGGAGGAACACTGAAGCTTTCTTT. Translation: CATHRRNTEAFF.

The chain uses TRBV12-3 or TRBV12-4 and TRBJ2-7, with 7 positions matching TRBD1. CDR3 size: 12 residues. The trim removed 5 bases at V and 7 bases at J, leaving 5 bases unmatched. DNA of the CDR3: TGTGCCAGCAGTCCGACCAGGGGGGAGCAGTACTTC. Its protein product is CASSPTRGEQYF.

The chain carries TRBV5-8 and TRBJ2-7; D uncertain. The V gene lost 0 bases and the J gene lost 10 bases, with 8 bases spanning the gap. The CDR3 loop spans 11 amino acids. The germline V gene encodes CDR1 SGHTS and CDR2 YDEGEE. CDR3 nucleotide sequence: TGTGCCAGCAGCTTGGCCTCACATCAGTACTTC. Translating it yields CASSLASHQYF.

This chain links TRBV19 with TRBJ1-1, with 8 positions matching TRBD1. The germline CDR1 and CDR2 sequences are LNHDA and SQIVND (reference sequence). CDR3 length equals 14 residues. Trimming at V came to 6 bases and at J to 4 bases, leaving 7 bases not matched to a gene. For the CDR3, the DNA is TGTGCCAGTAGCCTCCAGGGGGCCGGCACTGAAGCTTTCTTT. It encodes CASSLQGAGTEAFF.

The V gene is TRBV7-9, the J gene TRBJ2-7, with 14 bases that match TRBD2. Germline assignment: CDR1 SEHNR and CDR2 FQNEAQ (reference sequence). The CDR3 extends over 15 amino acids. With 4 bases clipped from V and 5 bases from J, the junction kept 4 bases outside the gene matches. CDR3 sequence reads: CASSSGLAGVDEQYF. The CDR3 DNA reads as TGTGCCAGCAGCTCGGGACTAGCGGGAGTGGACGAGCAGTACTTC.